This T cell receptor beta chain was sequenced during a study of blood T cell repertoires in COVID-19 (dated by TCRdb to 2018 to 2020). Concerning the study at large: Samples from collaborators originated in the United States, Italy and Spain and spanned both the acute and convalescent phases of COVID-19. The prospective study material was composed of cDNA or gDNA derived from T cells, B-cell-depleted T cells, or PBMCs. The dataset comprised deeply sampled blood TCRbeta repertoires from subjects exposed to, actively infected with, or recovered from COVID-19. The repertoires were released in a freely available public database meant as a resource for research on the immune response to SARS-CoV-2. Samples came from the ongoing ImmuneRACE study (first 160 participants) plus 1,254 subjects from 6 global collaborators. Sample metadata almost always included a de-identified subject ID, COVID-19 status, age in years and sex. HLA class I and class II types, where available, came from metadata supplied by the sample provider rather than from assay-based typing.

The collaborating institutions used their own protocols to collect whole blood in K2EDTA tubes. For TCRbeta analysis, collaborators shipped samples in one of three forms: frozen whole blood, isolated PBMCs, or DNA extracted from either of those sample types. On this clone: Its antigen is still unknown. No much larger clone is present one base from it, and per-base qualities are unavailable.

V is clipped by 1 base and J by 0 bases, and the sequence between their germline boundaries is 9 bases long. CDR1 and CDR2, looked up from the germline V gene (reference sequence), are LGHDT and YNNKEL. Its CDR3 holds 16 amino acids, cysteine through phenylalanine. Just the 48-base CDR3 DNA is kept, in frame starting at base 1. Results and caveats for the whole study, not just this receptor: The quantity of clinical and demographic metadata differed by source and by participant and was supplied without curation.

TCRbeta CDR3 regions were amplified from genomic DNA by means of the immunoSEQ Assay, a bias-controlled multiplex PCR. The paper's processing steps were these. The number of nucleated cells in each sample was estimated by amplification of reference gene primers within the assay. To quantify the absolute abundance of each unique TCRbeta CDR3 rearrangement, sequence reads were collapsed and filtered. For each sample, productive Simpson clonality was calculated by taking the square root of Simpson's diversity index across productive rearrangements. Here the immuneACCESS table is served through TCRdb, limited to in-frame sequences with V and J called. Missing clones are a known gap in these copies; in checked studies unresolved V genes cover under half, and the rest lacks a known reason. V and J calls and clone size are copied from that table; D and trimming were computed from the DNA. For this sample the table gives about 37,000 clones, of which nearly 90% were detected only once. Of the sample, 10% to 15% is held by the ten largest clones.

In this chain, TRBV3-1 (or the pseudogene TRBV3-2) is recombined with TRBJ2-2, with a tentative D gene TRBD2 over 5 matching bases. Sequencing input: peripheral blood. The source is a man in his sixties with active COVID-19. The CDR3 reads as follows: CASSQGEAANTGELFF. The nucleotides are TGTGCCAGCAGCCAAGGGGAAGCGGCGAACACCGGGGAGCTGTTTTTT.